Sequencing of this T cell receptor (beta chain) was carried out in a study of cytomegalovirus exposure and HLA in healthy donors. The V and J ends lost 4 bases and 7 bases respectively, with 20 bases between them. The CDR3 has 16 residues. Germline CDR1 and CDR2: SGHRS and YFSETQ. About this clone itself: Its antigen is unidentified.

PCR was performed using 60 Vbeta and 13 Jbeta primers. Original processing notes: About 83 million unique TCR beta chains, roughly 11 million shared, were counted in a later analysis. The protocol was immunoSEQ multiplex PCR, while the TCRdb copy is restricted to in-frame clones and leaves out a portion. That table gives V, J and clone size, and the DNA gave D and trimming. The table includes 100,000 to 150,000 clones, more than 60% detected once. General study results and limits: A later analysis linked a missense DCLRE1C variant to TCR beta V- and J-gene trimming. Available immune exposure information covered CMV serostatus only. Most sequenced TCRs were rare (though some public TCRs occurred in many donors).

The chain uses TRBV5-1 and TRBJ2-2; tentatively, D is TRBD1 (5 bases). Material for sequencing was PBMCs. The clonotype was recovered from a woman in her forties in good health and CMV-seropositive. CDR3: CASSTGPKRGSGELFF. The CDR3 DNA sequence: TGCGCCAGCAGCACCGGCCCGAAAAGGGGAAGCGGGGAGCTGTTTTTT.